This record covers a single T cell receptor (beta chain). CD4+ cell separation produced CD45RA+ naive and CD45RA-negative memory subsets. From germline, CDR1 is MGHRA and CDR2 YSYEKL. The CDR3 runs 16 residues. The V and J ends lost 1 base and 4 bases, in that order; junction bases with no gene match: 6. This specimen comes from a study of shared clonotypes between healthy human individuals. TCRdb keeps only in-frame clones here, not all; method: immunoSEQ multiplex PCR. Among under 1,900,000 clones, approximately 98.5% were seen once, and the ten largest hold over 0.3%. The genes are TRBV4-1 and TRBJ2-2, with 7 bases fitting TRBD2. The receptor was isolated from a man under 40 in good health. The sequencing sample was made of naive CD4+ T cells sorted from blood. Subset noted: CD45RA+ positively selected. The CDR3 region has the DNA TGCGCCAGCAGCCAAGTGGGCGGGAGCCGCACCGGGGAGCTGTTTTTT. Amino acids: CASSQVGGSRTGELFF.